The 21 T cell receptor beta chains below all came from one sample that was sequenced in a study of blood T cells in healthy people across ages. With a J-beta primer mix and a sample-barcoded 5' primer, a second PCR ran 7 to 11 cycles. TCRdb redid the calling of the 5' RACE reads with MiXCR, one entry per CDR3 protein. Here the sample spans some 1.5 million distinct CDR3 sequences, roughly two fifths being singletons. The sample taken for sequencing was blood. The origin of the receptors is a woman aged 18-29 years in good health.

The genes are TRBV6-2 or TRBV6-3 and TRBJ1-5, with D unresolved. Germline CDR1 and CDR2: MNHEY and SVGEGT. This CDR3 region has 13 residues. V dropped 0 bases and J dropped 6 bases, with 6 bases sitting between them. This CDR3 is CASSYSGFQPQHF. DNA of the CDR3: TGTGCCAGCAGTTACTCGGGGTTTCAGCCCCAGCATTTT.

This clonotype showed up just a few times. V gene TRBV5-1 combines with J gene TRBJ2-5; TRBD1 agrees at 7 bases. The germline CDR1 and CDR2 sequences are SGHRS and YFSETQ. V dropped 5 bases and J dropped 2; count of bases not matched to a gene: 6. CDR3 size: 14 residues. In DNA, the CDR3 is TGCGCCAGCAGGCCGGGACAGCCTCAAGAGACCCAGTACTTC. Protein: CASRPGQPQETQYF.

This clonotype was seen a few times. This sequence joins TRBV6-5 and TRBJ2-1; TRBD2 matches 7 bases. Trimming cost V 2 bases and J 2 bases; bases outside gene matches: 3. The CDR3 consists of 15 residues. CDR1 is MNHEY, CDR2 SVGAGI, per germline. CDR3 region: CASSYRRGTYNEQFF. In DNA, the CDR3 is TGTGCCAGCAGTTACCGGCGGGGGACCTACAATGAGCAGTTCTTC.

This chain connects TRBV10-3 to TRBJ2-3; 12 positions match TRBD1. CDR1 ENHRY and CDR2 SYGVKD come from the germline V gene. V shed 6 bases and J 3 bases; nucleotides not matched to a gene: 13. The CDR3 runs 18 residues. The CDR3 DNA follows: TGTGCCATCAGCCGGGACAGGGGGCCTAGCGGGGCTACAGATACGCAGTATTTT. This encodes CAISRDRGPSGATDTQYF.

The CDR3 loop is CASTLGSGRNTEAFF. CDR3 coding DNA: TGTGCCAGCACCTTAGGGAGCGGGAGGAACACTGAAGCTTTCTTT. The rearrangement joins TRBV12-3 or TRBV12-4 to TRBJ1-1; the D is unclear. The CDR3 runs 15 residues. V gave up 7 bases and J gave up 1 base, with 16 bases separating them.

This clonotype was found a few times. V usage is TRBV5-1 and J usage is TRBJ2-7; D gene unclear. This CDR3 contains 14 residues. Germline CDR1 is SGHRS and CDR2 is YFSETQ. Trimming cost V 7 bases and J 5 bases, with 19 bases left between them. The CDR3 coding sequence is TGCGCCAGCTCGAAGACGGACGTCTGGGACGAGCAGTACTTC. It is translated as CASSKTDVWDEQYF.

The V gene is TRBV29-1, the J gene TRBJ1-1; D not resolved. The germline CDR1 and CDR2 sequences are SQVTM and ANQGSEA. The CDR3 has 12 residues. Trimming pared 6 bases from V and 1 base from J, leaving 9 bases between. Written as DNA, the CDR3 is TGCAGCGTCTCCAACCAGAACACTGAAGCTTTCTTT. This translates into CSVSNQNTEAFF.

There are a few counts of this clonotype. The chain has TRBV27 and TRBJ1-1; 9 nucleotides agree with TRBD1. J gave up 5 bases and V 5 bases, and 12 bases lay outside the gene matches. This CDR3 is built from 16 residues. Germline V gene lookup returns CDR1 MNHEY and CDR2 SMNVEV (reference sequence). Written as DNA, the CDR3 is TGTGCCAGCAGTCAACTACCGGGACAGGGTTATACTGAAGCTTTCTTT. It is translated as CASSQLPGQGYTEAFF.

Regarding this clonotype: Possible read error: a much larger clone is one base away. The chain employs TRBV5-1 and TRBJ2-1, with D maybe TRBD1 (5 bases). The CDR3 is made up of 15 amino acids. Germline V gene data show CDR1 as SGHRS and CDR2 as YFSETQ. V shed 3 bases and J shed 7 bases, with 17 bases lying between them. Here the CDR3 reads CASSWVQVLRNEQFF. The CDR3 DNA is TGCGCCAGCAGCTGGGTACAGGTCCTAAGAAATGAGCAGTTCTTC.

CDR3 amino acids: CAIKAEHGADTQYF. CDR3 sequence (DNA): TGTGCCATCAAGGCGGAACACGGGGCAGATACGCAGTATTTT. V gene TRBV28 combines with J gene TRBJ2-3; D is perhaps TRBD2 (5 bases). V was shortened by 10 bases and J by 4 bases, with 18 bases between the two germline ends. CDR1 MDHEN and CDR2 SYDVKM come from the germline V gene. The CDR3 totals 14 residues. Variable domain in full (rest from reference TRBV28 and TRBJ2-3): DVKVTQSSRYLVKRTGEKVFLECVQDMDHENMFWYRQDPGLGLRLIYFSYDVKMKEKGDIPEGYSVSREKKERFSLILESASTNQTSMYLCAIKAEHGADTQYFGPGTRLTVL.

The chain uses TRBV4-3 and TRBJ1-2; 7 nucleotides align to TRBD1. The V gene end was trimmed by 1 base and the J gene end by 7 bases; junction bases not matched to a gene: 12. This CDR3 has 16 amino acids. Per the germline V gene, CDR1 is LGHNA and CDR2 is YSLEER. CDR3 nucleotide sequence: TGCGCCAGCAGCCAAGGGTACCGGAAAGGGGGCCCTGGCTACACCTTC. This codes for CASSQGYRKGGPGYTF.

This clonotype appeared a few times. This chain connects TRBV10-3 to TRBJ2-1, with 11 positions matching TRBD2. This CDR3 comprises 13 residues. The germline V gene has CDR1 ENHRY and CDR2 SYGVKD. V lost 8 bases and J lost 7; bases outside the gene matches: 4. CDR3 loop: CAISLAGGNEQFF. CDR3 DNA: TGTGCCATCTCGCTAGCGGGAGGAAATGAGCAGTTCTTC.

The chain combines TRBV20-1 with TRBJ2-4; a weak D match, TRBD1 (6 bases). The J call may be mistaken, given a closer DNA end match to TRBJ2-7. The V gene's germline CDR1 is DFQATT and CDR2 SNEGSKA (reference sequence). The length of the CDR3 is 13 residues. This CDR3 reads CSARERTDYEQYF. In nucleotides, the CDR3 is TGCAGTGCTAGAGAGCGGACAGACTACGAGCAGTACTTC.

V usage is TRBV5-1 and J usage is TRBJ2-3; a weak D match, TRBD2 (6 bases). The germline gives CDR1 SGHRS, CDR2 YFSETQ. The CDR3 spans 15 residues. Trimming cost V 0 bases and J 5 bases, with 13 bases left between them. CDR3 bases: TGCGCCAGCAGCTTGGCGTCTAGCGAAAAAGATACGCAGTATTTT. This codes for CASSLASSEKDTQYF.

The gene calls are TRBV19 and TRBJ1-5; no definite D call. This CDR3 is 14 amino acids long. The germline CDR1 and CDR2 sequences are LNHDA and SQIVND (reference sequence). Between the trimmed V and J ends, which lost 10 bases and 6 bases, there was a span of 19 bases. The CDR3: CATRPPGMIQPQHF. CDR3 in DNA: TGTGCCACTAGGCCCCCGGGCATGATTCAGCCCCAGCATTTT.

This sequence joins TRBV6-1 and TRBJ2-2; D not resolved. V dropped 7 bases and J dropped 2 bases, with 17 bases sitting between them. The CDR3 is made up of 16 amino acids. The V gene's germline CDR1 is MNHNS and CDR2 SASEGT. The CDR3 loop reads CASNLPPAPNTGELFF. CDR3 sequence (DNA): TGTGCCAGCAATCTCCCCCCGGCCCCCAACACCGGGGAGCTGTTTTTT.

The CDR3 nucleotides are TGTGCCAGCAGCTCCCGACAGGGGTTAGGCACCATATATTTT. It is translated as CASSSRQGLGTIYF. The V and J genes are TRBV7-2 and TRBJ1-3, with 8 bases aligning to TRBD1. Looked up from germline, CDR1 is SGHTA and CDR2 is FQGNSA. CDR3 length: 14 amino acids. V lost 4 bases, J lost 9 bases, and 8 bases stayed unmatched.

The chain joins TRBV29-1 to TRBJ2-5; no definite D call. Deletions cut 5 bases from V and 1 base from J, with 8 bases between. The CDR3 covers 12 residues. CDR1 is SQVTM, CDR2 ANQGSEA, per germline. The chain's CDR3 is CSVTRSQETQYF. Here the CDR3 DNA reads TGCAGCGTTACCAGGTCCCAAGAGACCCAGTACTTC.

The V call is TRBV20-1, the J call TRBJ1-1; tentatively, D is TRBD1 (5 bases). V was shortened by 3 bases and J by 0 bases, with 11 bases between the two germline ends. There are 14 residues in the CDR3. CDR1 is DFQATT and CDR2 is SNEGSKA in the germline V gene (reference sequence). CDR3 DNA sequence: TGCAGTGCTAGGTTTGGGGCGATGAACACTGAAGCTTTCTTT. It translates to CSARFGAMNTEAFF.

A few counts support this clonotype. V usage is TRBV12-3 or TRBV12-4 and J usage is TRBJ2-1; 7 nucleotides match TRBD2. This CDR3 has 12 amino acids. V gave up 6 bases and J gave up 7 bases; unmatched junction bases: 3. CDR3 amino acids: CASRLALNEQFF. CDR3 DNA: TGTGCCAGCAGACTAGCGTTGAATGAGCAGTTCTTC.

This clonotype was recorded a few times. This chain joins TRBV6-2 or TRBV6-3 and TRBJ1-2, with unresolved D. Germline CDR1 and CDR2: MNHEY and SVGEGT. CDR3 length equals 12 residues. The V end lost 3 bases, the J end lost 5 bases, and 7 bases lay between the germline ends. The CDR3, as DNA: TGTGCCAGCAGTTATAGCCTATATGGCTACACCTTC. The encoded protein is CASSYSLYGYTF.